This passage covers 16 T cell receptor beta chains from one sample sequenced in a study of T-cell reconstitution after alpha-beta-depleted transplantation in children. Unique molecular identifiers were incorporated into the prepared TCRbeta library. TCRdb passed the PCR reads through MiXCR, listing each CDR3 protein once. The sample holds about 580,000 distinct CDR3 sequences, 23% seen once. Material: PBMCs, mostly from graft donor cells, obtained 360 days after TCRalphabeta/CD19-depleted stem cell transplant. These receptors originate from a boy in the first two years of life who had a stem cell transplant for acute myeloid leukemia, so the T cells may come from the graft donor.

CDR3 sequence reads: CASSLDTGGPFMDNEQFF. The CDR3 DNA sequence: TGTGCCAGCAGCTTAGATACGGGGGGCCCCTTTATGGACAATGAGCAGTTCTTC. V and J are TRBV7-6 and TRBJ2-1, with D possibly matching TRBD2 (7 bases). V gave up 1 base and J gave up 5 bases, with 21 bases separating them. This CDR3 region has 18 residues. Germline lookup yields CDR1 SGHVS and CDR2 FNYEAQ.

This clonotype has just a few counts. The CDR3 protein is CSYGLPDTQYF. In DNA, the CDR3 is TGCAGCTACGGACTTCCAGATACGCAGTATTTT. The chain uses TRBV29-1 and TRBJ2-3, with D perhaps TRBD2 (5 bases). Germline CDR1 and CDR2: SQVTM and ANQGSEA. The CDR3 totals 11 residues. V was pared by 8 bases and J by 4 bases, with 10 bases between.

At least ten counts were recorded for this clonotype. The junction and the germline gene differ at one end; a read error may be behind it. This chain uses TRBV20-1 with TRBJ1-6; perhaps TRBD1 as D (6 bases). Germline CDR1 is DFQATT and CDR2 is SNEGSKA (reference sequence). The CDR3 consists of 12 residues. CDR3 region: CSANRDKSPLHF. CDR3 DNA: TGCAGTGCCAACAGGGATAAGTCACCCCTCCACTTT.

This chain connects TRBV5-1 to TRBJ1-6; D unclear. The germline gives CDR1 SGHRS, CDR2 YFSETQ. V lost 0 bases and J lost 2, with 6 bases in between. CDR3 length: 15 amino acids. CDR3 nucleotide sequence: TGCGCCAGCAGCTTGGACAGCACCTATAATTCACCCCTCCACTTT. This encodes CASSLDSTYNSPLHF.

The V and J genes are TRBV6-1 and TRBJ1-1; unclear D gene. Germline lookup yields CDR1 MNHNS and CDR2 SASEGT. The V end was cut by 7 bases, the J end by 3 bases, with 18 bases between. The CDR3 is made up of 15 amino acids. CDR3 protein: CASTRDSVRDTEAFF. DNA of the CDR3: TGTGCCAGCACCCGGGATTCCGTAAGGGACACTGAAGCTTTCTTT.

V and J are TRBV5-1 and TRBJ2-1; perhaps TRBD2 as D (7 bases). The CDR3 is made up of 16 amino acids. V lost 0 bases to trimming and J lost 0 bases, with 10 bases between them. Per the germline V gene, CDR1 is SGHRS and CDR2 is YFSETQ. The CDR3 region has the DNA TGCGCCAGCAGCTTGGAGGGGGGGGACTCCTACAATGAGCAGTTCTTC. Translated: CASSLEGGDSYNEQFF.

The sample holds many counts of this clonotype. This sequence joins TRBV29-1 and TRBJ1-1, with D possibly TRBD1 on 6 matching bases. Germline-derived CDR1 and CDR2 are SQVTM and ANQGSEA. The CDR3 covers 11 residues. Trimming shortened V by 4 bases and J by 8 bases, and 11 bases separated the two germline ends. CDR3 nucleotide sequence: TGCAGCGTTGGTTGGGGGCCCGAAGCTTTCTTT. Its translation is CSVGWGPEAFF.

The gene calls are TRBV20-1 and TRBJ2-5; maybe TRBD2 (7 bases). The CDR3 extends over 15 amino acids. CDR1 is DFQATT, CDR2 SNEGSKA, per germline (reference sequence). Between the trimmed V and J ends, which lost 3 bases and 2 bases, there was a span of 16 bases. Here the CDR3 DNA reads TGCAGTGCTAGGAAGGCGGGGGCCTTACAAGAGACCCAGTACTTC. It specifies CSARKAGALQETQYF.

This clonotype was picked up a small number of times. The chain recombines TRBV20-1 with TRBJ2-5; 8 nucleotides align to TRBD2. V shed 6 bases and J 5 bases; nucleotides not matched to a gene: 11. Germline values: CDR1 DFQATT, CDR2 SNEGSKA (reference sequence). The CDR3 is 14 residues long. The CDR3 loop reads CSASERLARETQYF. CDR3 DNA sequence: TGCAGTGCCTCGGAACGACTAGCGCGTGAGACCCAGTACTTC.

The table lists this clonotype with many counts. The chain combines TRBV10-3 with TRBJ2-1; D remains unclear. This CDR3 has 13 residues. V lost 0 bases, J lost 5 bases, and 5 bases lay in between. The germline V gene has CDR1 ENHRY and CDR2 SYGVKD. The CDR3 sequence is CAISESSDNEQFF. CDR3 nucleotide sequence: TGTGCCATCAGTGAGTCGAGTGACAATGAGCAGTTCTTC.

This clonotype is a singleton in its sample. CDR3 protein: CATSRERAQGVEEQYV. The CDR3 DNA reads as TGTGCCACCAGCAGAGAGAGGGCCCAGGGGGTTGAGGAGCAGTACGTC. The V gene is TRBV15, the J gene TRBJ2-7; 7 nucleotides match TRBD1. Germline V CDR1 and CDR2: LNHNV, YYDKDF (reference sequence). This CDR3 contains 16 residues. V gave up 0 bases and J gave up 7 bases; unmatched junction bases: 12.

This clonotype has at least ten counts. This chain links TRBV9 with TRBJ2-7; D is perhaps TRBD2 (5 bases). Germline CDR1 SGDLS, CDR2 YYNGEE. The length of the CDR3 is 13 residues. Trimming took off 3 bases at V and 6 bases at J, with 13 bases between the two ends. CDR3 bases: TGTGCCAGCAGCGGGTCCGAGGGATTCGAGCAGTACTTC. It specifies CASSGSEGFEQYF.

J is TRBJ2-5 and V is TRBV20-1; 9 bases line up with TRBD2. Germline V CDR1 and CDR2: DFQATT, SNEGSKA (reference sequence). There are 14 residues in the CDR3. J gave up 6 bases and V 3 bases, and 8 bases lay outside the gene matches. This CDR3 reads CSASPGLAFQTQYF. CDR3 DNA: TGCAGTGCTAGCCCGGGACTAGCTTTTCAGACCCAGTACTTC.

V usage is TRBV29-1 and J usage is TRBJ2-2; TRBD2 agrees at 8 bases. Germline V gene data show CDR1 as SQVTM and CDR2 as ANQGSEA. V lost 5 bases, J lost 2 bases, and 1 base stayed unmatched. The CDR3 extends over 13 amino acids. The CDR3 here is CSVTSGNTGELFF. CDR3 in DNA: TGCAGCGTTACTAGCGGCAACACCGGGGAGCTGTTTTTT.

At least ten counts were recorded for this clonotype. This rearrangement joins TRBV20-1 to TRBJ2-3; 9 bases are shared with TRBD2. CDR3 length: 14 residues. Germline trimming cut 3 bases from V and 2 bases from J; bases unmatched to any gene: 3. CDR1 and CDR2 (germline): DFQATT, SNEGSKA (reference sequence). Written as DNA, the CDR3 is TGCAGTGCTAGGAGCGGGGGGACCACAGATACGCAGTATTTT. This encodes CSARSGGTTDTQYF.

The genes are TRBV7-3 and TRBJ1-1; 7 bases fit TRBD1. Germline-derived CDR1 and CDR2 are SGHTA and FQGTGA. Trimming cost V 0 bases and J 4 bases; bases outside gene matches: 5. This CDR3 is built from 15 residues. Written as DNA, the CDR3 is TGTGCCAGCAGCTTAACTGCAGGGGGAGGCACTGAAGCTTTCTTT. Translated: CASSLTAGGGTEAFF.